Listed here are 7 T cell receptor beta chains from one sample, sequenced in a study of metastatic and nonmetastatic thyroid tumors. TCRdb re-called clones via MiXCR from the PCR reads. This table holds about 5,400 clones, over 35% found once. Every patient was untreated before thyroid surgery. Material: adjacent normal tissue. Receptors were obtained from a female donor with papillary thyroid cancer or a benign thyroid nodule (not recorded which). Some clones in this sample may be carry-over from other donors' samples.

The chain links TRBV11-2 to TRBJ2-7; either TRBD1 or TRBD2 may fit D (6 bases each). V was cut by 1 base and J by 0 bases, with 10 bases left in between. The germline V gene has CDR1 SGHAT and CDR2 FQNNGV. The CDR3 has 15 amino acids. The CDR3 DNA sequence: TGTGCCAGCAGCTTAGGAGGGGGGCGCTCCTACGAGCAGTACTTC. Translated, it gives CASSLGGGRSYEQYF.

This sequence joins TRBV28 and TRBJ2-7; no reliable D call. The CDR3 extends over 11 amino acids. CDR1 is MDHEN, CDR2 SYDVKM, per germline. Between the trimmed V and J ends, which lost 3 bases and 6 bases, there was a span of 6 bases. The DNA of the CDR3 is TGTGCCAGCAGTTTCAGGCGCGAGCAGTACTTC. This translates into CASSFRREQYF.

The rearrangement links TRBV5-1 to TRBJ2-1, with 8 nucleotides matching TRBD1. This CDR3 contains 15 residues. With 0 bases clipped from V and 8 bases from J, the junction kept 7 bases outside the gene matches. The germline gives CDR1 SGHRS, CDR2 YFSETQ. CDR3 sequence (DNA): TGCGCCAGCAGCTTGGAGGGCAGGGGGCAGGATGAGCAGTTCTTC. This codes for CASSLEGRGQDEQFF.

The rearrangement joins TRBV11-3 to TRBJ1-2, with D possibly matching TRBD1 (6 bases). Germline V gives CDR1 SGHNT, CDR2 YENEEA. The CDR3 sequence is 15 residues long. Trimming removed 7 bases at V and 6 bases at J, with 21 bases between. The CDR3 DNA reads TGTGCCAGCACCCCCGTGGGGGGGGGCAGCGATGGCTACACCTTC. Translated: CASTPVGGGSDGYTF.

Details on this clone: A junction end diverges from the germline sequence, so it may reflect a read error. This rearrangement joins TRBV11-2 to TRBJ1-2; D uncertain. Germline V gives CDR1 SGHAT, CDR2 FQNNGV. The CDR3 spans 9 residues. CDR3 coding DNA: TGTGCCACTGGTCGACCCCCCCACTTC. It encodes CATGRPPHF.

CDR3 region: CASSAGTSVTDTQYF. CDR3 DNA: TGTGCCAGCAGCGCTGGGACTAGCGTCACAGATACGCAGTATTTT. The rearrangement joins TRBV9 to TRBJ2-3, with 10 bases aligning to TRBD2. The CDR3 loop spans 15 amino acids. Germline V CDR1 and CDR2: SGDLS, YYNGEE. The trim removed 3 bases at V and 2 bases at J, leaving 3 bases unmatched.

The table lists this clone with a few counts. The rearrangement joins TRBV12-3 or TRBV12-4 to TRBJ2-1; D is possibly TRBD2 (6 bases). Deletions cut 5 bases from V and 3 bases from J, with 14 bases between. The CDR3 totals 15 residues. The CDR3 sequence is CASSPLLGGYNEQFF. The DNA of the CDR3 is TGTGCCAGCAGTCCACTTCTCGGGGGCTACAATGAGCAGTTCTTC.